These 26 T cell receptor beta chains share one sample of origin, sequenced in a study of CD8 T cells in ankylosing spondylitis. TCRdb called the 5' RACE reads again in MiXCR, with one record for every CDR3 protein. The sample records roughly 130,000 distinct CDR3 sequences, 7% to 10% being singletons. The specimen sequenced was synovial fluid, either unsorted or a sorted T cell fraction (not recorded which). The source is a male donor with ankylosing spondylitis.

This clonotype was recorded many times. This chain uses TRBV7-9 with TRBJ2-1; 7 nucleotides align to TRBD2. V trimming: 2 bases; J trimming: 2 bases; junction bases outside the gene matches: 3. CDR3 length: 15 residues. CDR1 and CDR2 from the germline V gene are SEHNR and FQNEAQ (reference sequence). As DNA, the CDR3 is TGTGCCAGCAGCTTATCCGGGACTACCTACAATGAGCAGTTCTTC. This gives the protein CASSLSGTTYNEQFF. Full variable domain (missing parts from reference TRBV7-9 and TRBJ2-1): DTGVSQNPRHKITKRGQNVTFRCDPISEHNRLYWYRQTLGQGPEFLTYFQNEAQLEKSRLLSDRFSAERPKGSFSTLEIQRTEQGDSAMYLCASSLSGTTYNEQFFGPGTRLTVL.

Details on this clonotype: The junction departs from the called germline gene at one end, perhaps through a read error. The rearrangement uses TRBV5-8 and TRBJ2-2, with 15 bases that match TRBD2. Germline V gives CDR1 SGHTS, CDR2 YDEGEE. The CDR3 length is 17 residues. Here the CDR3 reads CAISPGLAGGVTGELFF. CDR3 DNA sequence: TGTGCCATCAGCCCGGGACTAGCGGGAGGTGTTACCGGGGAGCTGTTTTTT.

By share of the sample, this clonotype is medium-sized (0.01 to 0.1%). The chain recombines TRBV5-1 with TRBJ2-2, with 7 bases lining up with TRBD1. This CDR3 region has 14 residues. Germline V gene sequence: CDR1 SGHRS, CDR2 YFSETQ. Trimming cost V 2 bases and J 3 bases; bases outside gene matches: 1. This CDR3 reads CASSLGGHTGELFF. CDR3 sequence (DNA): TGCGCCAGCAGCTTAGGGGGCCACACCGGGGAGCTGTTTTTT.

The chain recombines TRBV6-1 with TRBJ1-5; perhaps TRBD1 as D (6 bases). Germline V lookup: CDR1 MNHNS, CDR2 SASEGT. This CDR3 is built from 17 residues. Trimming pared 5 bases from V and 7 bases from J, leaving 24 bases between. CDR3 region: CASSSYTGFPEGQPQHF. CDR3 bases: TGTGCCAGCAGTAGCTATACAGGGTTTCCCGAGGGACAGCCCCAGCATTTT.

This chain links TRBV6-1 with TRBJ2-7; the D gene is possibly TRBD1 (6 bases). This CDR3 spans 14 amino acids. The V end lost 7 bases, the J end lost 8 bases, and 21 bases lay between the germline ends. Germline CDR1 MNHNS, CDR2 SASEGT. The CDR3 sequence is CASTRDTVGEKQYF. CDR3 sequence (DNA): TGTGCCAGCACCCGGGACACGGTAGGGGAGAAGCAGTACTTC.

This clonotype occurred a few times. The chain combines TRBV3-1 with TRBJ2-7, with 11 bases aligning to TRBD2. The junction had 6 bases not matched to a gene; V was cut back by 1 base and J by 4 bases. The germline V gene encodes CDR1 LGHDT and CDR2 YNNKEL (reference sequence). The CDR3 sequence is 16 residues long. CDR3 bases: TGTGCCAGCAGCCAAGCCAGACTAGCGGGAAAGTACGAGCAGTACTTC. This sequence encodes CASSQARLAGKYEQYF.

This clonotype occurred many times. A much larger clone lies a single base off, so this may be a read error. This chain joins TRBV20-1 and TRBJ2-1; 10 bases agree with TRBD2. The CDR3 sequence is 16 residues long. Unmatched junction bases numbered 9, after V lost 0 bases and J lost 7 bases. The germline gives CDR1 DFQATT, CDR2 SNEGSKA (reference sequence). Here the CDR3 DNA reads TGCAGTGCTAGAGATTGGTCTAGCGGGAGCCTTAATGAGCAGTTCTTC. It yields the protein CSARDWSSGSLNEQFF.

V gene TRBV4-2 combines with J gene TRBJ2-7, with 11 bases matching TRBD2. The J segment lost 0 bases and the V segment lost 8 bases, leaving 15 bases of the junction unmatched. This CDR3 contains 18 residues. Germline V CDR1 and CDR2: LGHNA, YNFKEQ. The CDR3 protein is CASGPGLAGWASSYEQYF. CDR3 nucleotides: TGTGCCAGCGGCCCCGGACTAGCGGGCTGGGCAAGCTCCTACGAGCAGTACTTC.

There are many counts of this clonotype. This chain links TRBV20-1 with TRBJ2-1; no clear D gene. The germline gives CDR1 DFQATT, CDR2 SNEGSKA (reference sequence). The CDR3 loop spans 15 amino acids. V was trimmed by 2 bases and J by 0 bases, leaving 11 bases between them. The chain's CDR3 is CSARQSWSSYNEQFF. The CDR3 nucleotides are TGCAGTGCTAGACAGTCCTGGAGCTCCTACAATGAGCAGTTCTTC.

This clonotype was counted only a few times. V usage is TRBV12-3 or TRBV12-4 and J usage is TRBJ1-2, with D tentatively TRBD1 (5 bases). The CDR3 sequence is 14 residues long. Trimming took off 1 base at V and 8 bases at J, with 14 bases between the two ends. The CDR3 DNA reads as TGTGCCAGCAGTTTAGGGCAGGTGGGACCAGGCTACACCTTC. It encodes CASSLGQVGPGYTF.

This clonotype was counted at least ten times. The chain joins TRBV28 to TRBJ2-5; TRBD1 agrees at 7 bases. The CDR3 spans 13 residues. CDR1 and CDR2 (germline): MDHEN, SYDVKM. Trimming removed 3 bases from V and 11 bases from J; junction bases left unmatched: 9. The CDR3 region is CASSLSGDRVQYF. DNA of the CDR3: TGTGCCAGCAGTTTGAGTGGGGACAGAGTGCAGTACTTC.

This chain links TRBV11-2 with TRBJ2-5, with 13 nucleotides matching TRBD2. The CDR3 consists of 18 residues. Germline assignment: CDR1 SGHAT and CDR2 FQNNGV. With V trimmed by 3 bases and J by 4 bases, 11 bases remained unmatched. The CDR3 reads CASSFELAGGRSRETQYF. The CDR3 DNA reads TGTGCCAGCAGCTTTGAACTAGCGGGAGGGAGATCGCGAGAGACCCAGTACTTC. Supplemented by reference TRBV11-2 and TRBJ2-5, the full variable domain reads EAGVAQSPRYKIIEKRQSVAFWCNPISGHATLYWYQQILGQGPKLLIQFQNNGVVDDSQLPKDRFSAERLKGVDSTLKIQPAKLEDSAVYLCASSFELAGGRSRETQYFGPGTRLLVL.

In this sample, this clonotype turned up many times. This rearrangement joins TRBV6-2 or TRBV6-3 to TRBJ2-5; D might be TRBD2 (6 bases). Trimming shortened V by 6 bases and J by 3 bases, and 14 bases separated the two germline ends. The CDR3 sequence is 14 residues long. Germline CDR1 MNHEY, CDR2 SVGEGT. CDR3 loop: CASRRRGPKETQYF. CDR3 nucleotides: TGTGCCAGCAGAAGGAGGGGACCCAAAGAGACCCAGTACTTC.

This clonotype was counted between two and nine times. V and J are TRBV28 and TRBJ2-1, with 7 bases fitting TRBD2. V dropped 6 bases and J dropped 9; count of bases not matched to a gene: 14. This CDR3 contains 15 residues. The V gene's germline CDR1 is MDHEN and CDR2 SYDVKM. This chain's CDR3 is CASSPIGGGWSEQFF. In DNA form, the CDR3 reads TGTGCCAGCAGCCCCATTGGGGGAGGGTGGAGTGAGCAGTTCTTC.

This clonotype appeared a few times. Sequence at one end of the junction differs from germline and may be a read error. V is TRBV6-1 and J is TRBJ1-2; weak D call: TRBD1 (5 bases). This CDR3 region has 13 residues. Germline V gives CDR1 MNHNS, CDR2 SASEGT. CDR3 DNA: TGTGCCAGCAGTGATTTCCGGGACTACGGCTACACCTTC. This translates into CASSDFRDYGYTF.

The sample holds many counts of this clonotype. The chain recombines TRBV6-2 or TRBV6-3 with TRBJ2-1; TRBD2 aligns across 7 bases. CDR3 size: 12 residues. CDR1 is MNHEY and CDR2 is SVGEGT in the germline V gene. The J segment lost 12 bases and the V segment lost 4 bases, leaving 6 bases of the junction unmatched. The CDR3 DNA reads TGTGCCAGCAGTTCGGGGGACTACCTGCAGTTCTTC. This codes for CASSSGDYLQFF.

Concerning this clonotype itself: With a much larger clone just one base away, this may be a read error. This chain links TRBV5-1 with TRBJ2-3; unclear D gene. The J call is doubtful: the DNA matches TRBJ1-5 better. The germline V gene encodes CDR1 SGHRS and CDR2 YFSETQ. The CDR3 sequence is 15 residues long. The CDR3: CASSPQLTSTDTQHF. In DNA, the CDR3 is TGCGCCAGCAGCCCCCAACTGACTAGCACAGATACGCAGCATTTT.

This clonotype has a handful of counts. The genes are TRBV28 and TRBJ1-4; TRBD1 matches at 11 bases. V trimming: 6 bases; J trimming: 11 bases; junction bases outside the gene matches: 2. This CDR3 is 12 amino acids long. Looked up from germline, CDR1 is MDHEN and CDR2 is SYDVKM. The CDR3 is CASSRDRGKLFF. CDR3 coding DNA: TGTGCCAGCAGCCGGGACAGGGGGAAACTGTTTTTT.

This clonotype has a handful of counts. The J gene is TRBJ2-5, the V gene TRBV7-2; D unresolved. The CDR3 contains 11 residues. Germline loops: CDR1 SGHTA, CDR2 FQGNSA. V dropped 4 bases and J dropped 4 bases, with 4 bases sitting between them. CDR3 bases: TGTGCCAGCAGCTCGATAGAGACCCAGTACTTC. Amino acid sequence: CASSSIETQYF.

V is TRBV18 and J is TRBJ2-2; 11 bases map to TRBD2. The CDR3 sequence is 17 residues long. V lost 0 bases to trimming and J lost 0 bases; unmatched junction nucleotides: 0. Looked up from germline, CDR1 is KGHSH and CDR2 is LQKENI. CDR3 residues: CASSPPSGRANTGELFF. CDR3 sequence (DNA): TGTGCCAGCTCACCACCTAGCGGGAGGGCGAACACCGGGGAGCTGTTTTTT.

This clonotype was seen many times. The chain joins TRBV19 to TRBJ2-2; D is unresolved. Trimming shortened V by 2 bases and J by 0 bases, and 10 bases separated the two germline ends. Germline loops: CDR1 LNHDA, CDR2 SQIVND (reference sequence). This CDR3 region has 16 residues. The CDR3 DNA sequence: TGTGCCAGTAGTATACAACGGGCAGCGAACACCGGGGAGCTGTTTTTT. This encodes CASSIQRAANTGELFF.

This clonotype occurred many times. The chain has TRBV7-3 and TRBJ1-1, with D uncertain. Germline CDR1 and CDR2: SGHTA and FQGTGA. The CDR3 runs 12 residues. V lost 7 bases and J lost 1, with 7 bases in between. CDR3 bases: TGTGCCAGCACCGTTTCGAACACTGAAGCTTTCTTT. This sequence encodes CASTVSNTEAFF.

This sequence joins TRBV9 and TRBJ1-1; 7 bases line up with TRBD1. The CDR3 runs 14 residues. Losses at the gene ends were 4 bases for V and 1 base for J; bases not matched to a gene: 4. Germline CDR1 is SGDLS and CDR2 is YYNGEE. The CDR3 loop reads CASSKTGANTEAFF. CDR3 DNA: TGTGCCAGCAGCAAAACAGGGGCGAACACTGAAGCTTTCTTT.

This clonotype was observed many times. The CDR3 coding sequence is TGTGCCACCAGTGATTCTTCCGGGATCCGCAACGAGCAGTACTTC. This sequence encodes CATSDSSGIRNEQYF. V gene TRBV24-1 combines with J gene TRBJ2-7; possibly TRBD2 for D (5 bases). Germline CDR1 and CDR2: KGHDR and SFDVKD. This CDR3 comprises 15 residues. Trimming pared 2 bases from V and 5 bases from J, leaving 15 bases between.

The rearrangement joins TRBV12-3 or TRBV12-4 to TRBJ1-1; D is possibly TRBD1 (6 bases). Trimming pared 4 bases from V and 5 bases from J, leaving 11 bases between. This CDR3 comprises 13 residues. CDR3 sequence (DNA): TGTGCCAGCAGTTCAGGGGCGAGGACTGAAGCTTTCTTT. Amino acid sequence: CASSSGARTEAFF.

The chain employs TRBV4-1 and TRBJ2-1; 8 bases are shared with TRBD2. This CDR3 contains 14 residues. Per the germline V gene, CDR1 is MGHRA and CDR2 is YSYEKL. The trim removed 2 bases at V and 6 bases at J, leaving 3 bases unmatched. This CDR3 reads CASSQLGTSNEQFF. CDR3 bases: TGCGCCAGCAGCCAACTTGGGACTAGCAATGAGCAGTTCTTC.